This T cell receptor beta chain originates from a study of blood T cell repertoires in COVID-19. Repertoires were generated with immunoSEQ multiplex PCR, while TCRdb's copy carries only in-frame clones and drops some. The data contain around 190,000 clones, roughly nine tenths of them seen just once; the ten biggest clones take up approximately 2.1%. What was sequenced was peripheral blood. The TCR originated in a young man who had recovered from COVID-19.

The CDR3 loop is CASSARPGDEQFF. The CDR3 bases are TGTGCCAGCAGCGCTCGACCCGGGGATGAGCAGTTCTTC. The chain links TRBV11-2 to TRBJ2-1, with TRBD2 as a possible D gene (5 bases). Germline V gene lookup returns CDR1 SGHAT and CDR2 FQNNGV. This CDR3 contains 13 residues. Between the trimmed V and J ends, which lost 5 bases and 8 bases, there was a span of 13 bases.